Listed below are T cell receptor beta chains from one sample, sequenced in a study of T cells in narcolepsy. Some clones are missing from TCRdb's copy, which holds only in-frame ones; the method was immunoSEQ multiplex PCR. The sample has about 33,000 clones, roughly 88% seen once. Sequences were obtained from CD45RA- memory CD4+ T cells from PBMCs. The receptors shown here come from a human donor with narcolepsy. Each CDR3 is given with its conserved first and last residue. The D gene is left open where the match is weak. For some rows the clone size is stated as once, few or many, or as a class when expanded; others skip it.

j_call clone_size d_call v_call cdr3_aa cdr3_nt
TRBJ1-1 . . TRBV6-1 CASILGGSNTEAFF TGTGCCAGCATTTTAGGGGGGTCGAACACTGAAGCTTTCTTT
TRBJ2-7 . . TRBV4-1 CASSQEGGAYEQYF TGCGCCAGCAGCCAAGAAGGCGGGGCCTACGAGCAGTACTTC
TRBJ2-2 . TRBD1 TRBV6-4 CASSRFGTGANTGELFF TGTGCCAGCAGCCGCTTCGGGACAGGCGCGAACACCGGGGAGCTGTTTTTT
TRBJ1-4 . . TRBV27 CASSITSHEKLFF TGTGCCAGCAGTATCACGAGCCATGAAAAACTGTTTTTT
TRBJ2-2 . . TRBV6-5 CASSYQNMNTGELFF TGTGCCAGCAGTTATCAAAATATGAACACCGGGGAGCTGTTTTTT
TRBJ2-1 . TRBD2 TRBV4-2 CASSPGPSGRANEQFF TGTGCCAGCAGCCCAGGTCCTAGCGGGAGGGCAAATGAGCAGTTCTTC
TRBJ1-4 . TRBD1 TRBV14 CASSSPPTGDSEKLFF TGTGCCAGCAGCTCCCCTCCTACAGGGGACAGTGAAAAACTGTTTTTT
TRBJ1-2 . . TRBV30 CAWSVRGGGYTF TGTGCCTGGAGTGTACGGGGTGGTGGCTACACCTTC
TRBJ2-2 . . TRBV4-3 CASSQVGLTTGELFF TGCGCCAGCAGCCAAGTAGGACTAACCACCGGGGAGCTGTTTTTT
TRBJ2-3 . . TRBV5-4 CASSLGGFITDTQYF TGTGCCAGCAGCTTGGGCGGTTTCATTACAGATACGCAGTATTTT
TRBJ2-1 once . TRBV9 CASSGLGPYNQQFF TGTGCCAGCAGCGGCCTAGGGCCATACAATCAGCAGTTCTTC
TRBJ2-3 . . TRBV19 CASSSRVDTQYF TGTGCCAGTAGCTCGAGGGTAGATACGCAGTATTTT
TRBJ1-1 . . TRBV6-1 CASIGLLNTEAFF TGTGCCAGCATAGGGCTATTAAACACTGAAGCTTTCTTT
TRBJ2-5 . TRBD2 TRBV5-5 CASSLAWGTSARSPGETQYF TGTGCCAGCAGCTTGGCGTGGGGGACTAGCGCTCGATCTCCTGGAGAGACCCAGTACTTC
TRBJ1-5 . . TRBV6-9 CASKGTAGSNQPQHF TGTGCCAGCAAGGGTACGGCAGGTAGCAATCAGCCCCAGCATTTT
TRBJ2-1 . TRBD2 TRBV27 CASRTPSGSSYNEQFF TGTGCCAGCAGAACCCCTAGCGGGAGTTCCTACAATGAGCAGTTCTTC
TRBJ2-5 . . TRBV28 CASSLGTREKTQYF TGTGCCAGCAGTTTAGGGACACGGGAGAAGACCCAGTACTTC
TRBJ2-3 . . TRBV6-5 CASSYGGNTDTQYF TGTGCCAGCAGTTACGGGGGAAACACAGATACGCAGTATTTT
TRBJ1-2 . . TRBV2 CASGRGFGYTF TGTGCCAGCGGGCGGGGTTTTGGCTACACCTTC
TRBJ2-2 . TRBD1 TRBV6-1 CAGRTGSTGELFF TGTGCCGGTCGGACAGGGAGCACCGGGGAGCTGTTTTTT
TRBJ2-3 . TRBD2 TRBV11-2 CASSPGLAGGTDTQYF TGTGCCAGCTCTCCCGGACTAGCGGGAGGCACAGATACGCAGTATTTT
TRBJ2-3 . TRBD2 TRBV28 CASSFLGLADTDTQYF TGTGCCAGCAGTTTTTTGGGACTAGCTGACACAGATACGCAGTATTTT
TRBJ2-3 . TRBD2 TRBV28 CASSLRAGAPDTQYF TGTGCCAGCAGTTTAAGGGCGGGAGCCCCAGATACGCAGTATTTT
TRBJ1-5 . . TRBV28 CASSLSGAQQPQHF TGTGCCAGCAGTTTATCAGGGGCACAACAGCCCCAGCATTTT
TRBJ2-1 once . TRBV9 CASSITQDYRQFF TGTGCCAGCAGCATTACCCAGGACTACAGGCAGTTCTTC
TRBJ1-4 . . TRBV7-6 CASSLAASREKLFF TGTGCCAGCAGTCTTGCCGCGAGTCGGGAAAAACTGTTTTTT
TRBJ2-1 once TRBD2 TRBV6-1 CASSGLWGRDYNEQFF TGTGCCAGCAGTGGGCTTTGGGGGAGGGACTACAATGAGCAGTTCTTC
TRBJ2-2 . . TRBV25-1 CASSELGRGGGELFF TGTGCCAGCAGTGAATTAGGTCGCGGCGGCGGGGAGCTGTTTTTT
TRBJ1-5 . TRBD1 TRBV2 CASSARTGSNQPQHF TGTGCCAGCAGTGCGAGGACAGGGAGCAATCAGCCCCAGCATTTT
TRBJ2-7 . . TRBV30 CAWSVSPLDEQYF TGTGCCTGGAGTGTATCTCCCCTCGACGAGCAGTACTTC
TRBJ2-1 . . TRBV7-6 CASSLEAGNHVYNEQFF TGTGCCAGCAGCTTAGAGGCGGGGAACCACGTATACAATGAGCAGTTCTTC
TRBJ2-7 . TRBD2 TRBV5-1 CASSPSGTSGEQYF TGCGCCAGCAGCCCATCCGGGACTAGCGGCGAGCAGTACTTC
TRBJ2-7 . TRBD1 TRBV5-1 CASSPGQAFQSSEQYF TGCGCCAGCAGCCCCGGACAGGCCTTCCAAAGTTCCGAGCAGTACTTC
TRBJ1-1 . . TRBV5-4 CASSSYNRANTEAFF TGTGCCAGCAGCTCCTATAACAGGGCGAACACTGAAGCTTTCTTT
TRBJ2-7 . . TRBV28 CASSPSGTYEQYF TGTGCCAGCAGCCCCTCTGGGACCTACGAGCAGTACTTC
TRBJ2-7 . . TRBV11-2 CASSLDRGFTYEQYF TGTGCCAGCAGCTTAGATAGGGGGTTTACCTACGAGCAGTACTTC
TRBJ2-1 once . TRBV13 CASSRTSYNEQFF TGTGCCAGCAGCCGTACGTCCTACAATGAGCAGTTCTTC
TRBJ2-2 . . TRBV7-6 CASRSSPGTMDTGELFF TGTGCCAGCAGATCGTCCCCCGGGACGATGGACACCGGGGAGCTGTTTTTT
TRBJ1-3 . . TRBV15 CATSRVVGAFSSGNTIYF TGTGCCACCAGCAGAGTAGTGGGGGCCTTCTCCTCTGGAAACACCATATATTTT
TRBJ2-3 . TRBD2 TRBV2 CASGGLAGTSTDTQYF TGTGCCAGCGGGGGACTAGCGGGAACTAGCACAGATACGCAGTATTTT